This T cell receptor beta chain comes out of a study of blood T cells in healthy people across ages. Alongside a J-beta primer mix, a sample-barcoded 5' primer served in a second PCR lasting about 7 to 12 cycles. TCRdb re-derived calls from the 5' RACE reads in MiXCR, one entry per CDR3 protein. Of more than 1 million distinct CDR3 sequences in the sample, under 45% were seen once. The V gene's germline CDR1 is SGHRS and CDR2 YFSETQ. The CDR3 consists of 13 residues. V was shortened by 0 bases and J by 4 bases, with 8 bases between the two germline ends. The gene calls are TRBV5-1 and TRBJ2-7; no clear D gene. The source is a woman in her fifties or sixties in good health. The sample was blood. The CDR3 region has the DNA TGCGCCAGCAGCTTGGCCTACGTATACGAGCAGTACTTC. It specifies CASSLAYVYEQYF.